A selection of T cell receptor beta chains follows, all from one sample in a study of cytomegalovirus exposure and HLA in healthy donors. Assay: immunoSEQ multiplex PCR; the TCRdb copy retains only in-frame clones and omits some. The sample yields around 86,000 clones, roughly 85% seen once. Sample: PBMCs. These receptors all stem from a female donor in good health and CMV-seronegative. CDR3s include the opening cysteine and the closing phenylalanine or tryptophan. D genes are given only for firm matches. Not every row has a clone size; where given, it reads once, few, many or a size class.

d_call	clone_size	v_call	j_call	cdr3_nt	cdr3_aa
TRBD2	-	TRBV10-3	TRBJ2-7	TGTGCCATCAGTGGCTCCCCGGGACTAGCGCCAACGATATCCTACGAGCAGTACTTC	CAISGSPGLAPTISYEQYF
-	-	TRBV20-1	TRBJ2-1	TGCAGTGCCCCGCGGAATGAGCAGTTCTTC	CSAPRNEQFF
TRBD1	-	TRBV5-1	TRBJ1-2	TGCGCCAGCAGCTTGCTCCCCCTGCAGGGGGCTAACTATGGCTACACCTTC	CASSLLPLQGANYGYTF
-	-	TRBV5-5	TRBJ1-1	TGTGCCAGCAGCGGAGGACCGATGAACACTGAAGCTTTCTTT	CASSGGPMNTEAFF
TRBD2	-	TRBV2	TRBJ2-3	TGTGCCAGCAGTGAACAGGGGAGGTGGGGGACTAGCGGGAGGGTGGATACGCAGTATTTT	CASSEQGRWGTSGRVDTQYF
-	few	TRBV19	TRBJ2-1	TGTGCCAGTAGTCCTCAGAGGACTTACAATGAGCAGTTCTTC	CASSPQRTYNEQFF
TRBD2	-	TRBV6-5	TRBJ2-7	TGTGCCAGCAGTAACCGGGACGGGGGGGTCTACGAGCAGTACTTC	CASSNRDGGVYEQYF
TRBD1	-	TRBV28	TRBJ1-2	TGTGCCAGCAGTTTCAAGACAGGGTATGGCTACACCTTC	CASSFKTGYGYTF
TRBD1	-	TRBV5-1	TRBJ2-3	TGCGCCAGCAGCTTGGCCCCCACGGGACAGGGGGCGCAACAGGATACGCAGTATTTT	CASSLAPTGQGAQQDTQYF
TRBD2	-	TRBV4-1	TRBJ2-1	TGCGCCAGCAGCCAGGACACGGGACTAGCGGGAGGTGAGCAGTTCTTC	CASSQDTGLAGGEQFF
TRBD2	-	TRBV28	TRBJ2-7	TGTGCCAGCAGATCTCCGGGGGGGTCCCCCTACGAGCAGTACTTC	CASRSPGGSPYEQYF
-	-	TRBV28	TRBJ1-3	TGTGCCAGCGGCCTCTCGGGACACTACTCTGGAAACACCATATATTTT	CASGLSGHYSGNTIYF
-	once	TRBV25-1	TRBJ1-6	TGTGCCAGCAGTGAACAGGGTAGGGGCTCCTATAATTCACCCCTCCACTTT	CASSEQGRGSYNSPLHF
-	-	TRBV5-5	TRBJ1-2	TGTGCCAGCAGCATGGCAGGGGCCGAAAACTATGGCTACACCTTC	CASSMAGAENYGYTF
-	-	TRBV7-9	TRBJ2-3	TGTGCGGAGTACCGCCCTAGCACAGATACGCAGTATTTT	CAEYRPSTDTQYF
-	-	TRBV5-6	TRBJ2-7	TGTGCCAGCAGCCAGGGGTTGTGGGAGCAGTACTTC	CASSQGLWEQYF
TRBD2	-	TRBV10-1	TRBJ2-4	TGCGCCAGCAGTGAGGGGGGGACTAGCGGGAGAAACATTCAGTACTTC	CASSEGGTSGRNIQYF
TRBD2	-	TRBV5-4	TRBJ2-5	TGTGCCAGCAGCTGGGGCCTTAGCGGGTCCCAAGAGACCCAGTACTTC	CASSWGLSGSQETQYF
TRBD1	few	TRBV4-3	TRBJ1-1	TGCGCCAGCAGTTCGCAGGACAGGGGAGAACATGCTTTCTTT	CASSSQDRGEHAFF
-	-	TRBV5-1	TRBJ2-5	TGCGCCAGCATTATCACCCCAGGAGGGGAGACCCAGTACTTC	CASIITPGGETQYF
-	-	TRBV6-1	TRBJ2-1	TGTGCCAGCACCTGGGGGGGGCTTTACAATGAGCAGTTCTTC	CASTWGGLYNEQFF
-	-	TRBV10-1	TRBJ2-7	TGCGCCAGCAGTGACGCGGGGTACGAGCAGTACTTC	CASSDAGYEQYF
TRBD2	-	TRBV7-9	TRBJ2-1	TGTGCCAGCAGCTTAATTATAGCGGGGCGTAGTGAGCAGTTCTTC	CASSLIIAGRSEQFF
-	-	TRBV7-9	TRBJ2-7	TGTGCCAGCAGCCTCAGGGGCCTGGGGGAGCAGTACTTC	CASSLRGLGEQYF
-	-	TRBV30	TRBJ1-1	TGTGCCTGGGACTTGGGTTCGGGTGAAGCTTTCTTT	CAWDLGSGEAFF
TRBD2	-	TRBV5-6	TRBJ2-1	TGTGCCAGCAGTTCCAGCGTTAGCGGGAGGGATGAGCAGTTCTTC	CASSSSVSGRDEQFF
-	-	TRBV6-5	TRBJ1-2	TGTGCCAGCAGTCGAGTCCCGGTAGGGGAAACTTCCTACACCTTC	CASSRVPVGETSYTF
-	-	TRBV5-1	TRBJ2-5	TGCGCCAGCAGACCCATGACAGCCCTCCAAGAGACCCAGTACTTC	CASRPMTALQETQYF
-	few	TRBV10-3	TRBJ2-6	TGTGCCATCAACACGGACAGCGCCTTGCCAAATCGGCGTTTC	CAINTDSALPNRRF
TRBD2	-	TRBV28	TRBJ2-1	TGTGCCAGCAGTCATTCCCTAGCGGGAGTGGCTGGCAATGAGCAGTTCTTC	CASSHSLAGVAGNEQFF
TRBD2	-	TRBV28	TRBJ2-5	TGTGCCAGCAGTACCTGGACTAGCGGGTCCCGGGGATACTACTTC	CASSTWTSGSRGYYF
TRBD1	-	TRBV19	TRBJ2-1	TGTGCCAGTAGGAGGACAGGGGCTTACAATGAGCAGTTCTTC	CASRRTGAYNEQFF
TRBD1	once	TRBV11-3	TRBJ2-1	TGTGCCAGCAGCTCCCCCAGGGCAGGGGGCGGGAATGAGCAGTTCTTC	CASSSPRAGGGNEQFF
-	-	TRBV9	TRBJ2-2	TGTGCCAGCAGCGTAGTTGGAGGGAACACCGGGGAGCTGTTTTTT	CASSVVGGNTGELFF
-	-	TRBV6-1	TRBJ1-2	TGTGCCAGCAGGCCGTTGCAGGCCCTGGTCGGCTACACCTTC	CASRPLQALVGYTF
-	-	TRBV6-1	TRBJ1-2	TGTGCCAGCAGTAACAGGGACCGGGGCTACACCTTC	CASSNRDRGYTF
TRBD2	-	TRBV11-2	TRBJ2-2	TGTGCCAGCAGCTCCTCTAGCGGGAGCGCTCAAGTGGCCGGGGAGCTGTTTTTT	CASSSSSGSAQVAGELFF
-	once	TRBV19	TRBJ2-6	TGTGCCAGTAGTATTCAGGGTGGGGCCAACGTCCTGACTTTC	CASSIQGGANVLTF
-	-	TRBV29-1	TRBJ2-3	TGCAGCGGCTGGAGGGTCGGCGAGGGTACAGATACGCAGTATTTT	CSGWRVGEGTDTQYF
-	-	TRBV28	TRBJ1-5	TGTGCCAGCAGTTGGGACACCGGCAATCAGCCCCAGCATTTT	CASSWDTGNQPQHF
TRBD1	-	TRBV15	TRBJ2-4	TGTGCCACCACCCCGGGGACAGGGGAAAATAGGAAAGGTCATGGGTACTTC	CATTPGTGENRKGHGYF
-	-	TRBV5-4	TRBJ1-1	TGTGCCAGCAGCTTGGTGTCCGTAACAGGGAGCACTGAAGCTTTCTTT	CASSLVSVTGSTEAFF
-	-	TRBV29-1	TRBJ1-2	TGCAGCGTTGAAGATCAGCGGGCTCCGGGCTACACCTTC	CSVEDQRAPGYTF
-	few	TRBV4-1	TRBJ2-1	TGCGCCAGCAGCCAAGTTCCCCCGGGAGATCTTACCTACAATGAGCAGTTCTTC	CASSQVPPGDLTYNEQFF